This T cell receptor (beta chain) was profiled in a study of blood T cell repertoires in COVID-19. On the study more broadly: The United States, Italy and Spain provided the acute and convalescent COVID-19 samples. PBMCs, B-cell-depleted T cells, or T cells provided the cDNA or gDNA that made up the material.

In the authors' workflow: Reference gene primer amplification yielded estimated nucleated cell counts. Produced via immunoSEQ multiplex PCR; TCRdb's table is partial and in-frame only. That table gives V, J and clone size, and the DNA gave D and trimming. The table lists about 200,000 clones, approximately 91% of them singletons. This CDR3 has 17 residues. Trimming took 5 bases from V and 4 from J; bases not matched to a gene: 7. Germline-derived CDR1 and CDR2 are MNHEY and SMNVEV (reference sequence). This chain links TRBV27 with TRBJ2-3; 15 nucleotides match TRBD2. This TCR was sampled from a man aged 55 to 70 who had recovered from COVID-19. Sequencing input: peripheral blood. For the CDR3, the DNA is TGTGCCAGCAGTGAGAGGGGACTAGCGGGGGGCCCAGATACGCAGTATTTT. It specifies CASSERGLAGGPDTQYF.